Shown below are 22 T cell receptor beta chains from a single sample sequenced in a study of T cell changes during pregnancy in multiple sclerosis. Only in-frame clones appear in the TCRdb table, and some are missing; sequencing was by immunoSEQ multiplex PCR. The repertoire holds 90,000 to 100,000 clones, with roughly 90% as singletons. The sequenced sample was peripheral blood, obtained in the first trimester of pregnancy. Receptors originate from a female donor with multiple sclerosis, enrolled in a pregnancy study.

V and J are TRBV29-1 and TRBJ1-2, with unresolved D. From germline, CDR1 is SQVTM and CDR2 ANQGSEA. Trimming took 4 bases from V and 2 from J, leaving 8 bases between them. CDR3 length: 12 amino acids. In DNA, the CDR3 is TGCAGCGTTGCAAAACAGAACTATGGCTACACCTTC. It yields the protein CSVAKQNYGYTF.

The genes are TRBV9 and TRBJ1-3, with 8 bases identical to TRBD1. This CDR3 is built from 14 residues. Germline assignment: CDR1 SGDLS and CDR2 YYNGEE. The ends lost 4 bases at V and 6 bases at J; junction bases unmatched: 6. The CDR3 sequence is CASSLGQGVNTIYF. In DNA form, the CDR3 reads TGTGCCAGCAGCCTTGGACAGGGTGTAAACACCATATATTTT. The full variable domain, in which reference TRBV9 and TRBJ1-3 provide the parts outside the CDR3, is DSGVTQTPKHLITATGQRVTLRCSPRSGDLSVYWYQQSLDQGLQFLIQYYNGEERAKGNILERFSAQQFPDLHSELNLSSLELGDSALYFCASSLGQGVNTIYFGEGSWLTVV.

The J gene is TRBJ1-1, the V gene TRBV6-5, with 9 bases matching TRBD1. The length of the CDR3 is 16 residues. Germline lookup yields CDR1 MNHEY and CDR2 SVGAGI. The V gene end was trimmed by 1 base and the J gene end by 5 bases; junction bases not matched to a gene: 8. The CDR3, as DNA: TGTGCCAGCAGTTACTTAGAGGGACAGGGAGGGACTGAAGCTTTCTTT. Its protein is CASSYLEGQGGTEAFF.

The chain couples TRBV11-1 to TRBJ2-3; 9 nucleotides agree with TRBD2. Germline CDR1 and CDR2: SGHAT and FQDESV (reference sequence). CDR3 length: 14 amino acids. V was clipped by 3 bases and J by 3 bases; unmatched bases: 1. CDR3 sequence (DNA): TGTGCCAGCAGCTTCGGACTAGCGACAGATACGCAGTATTTT. Residues: CASSFGLATDTQYF. The entire variable domain, with the rest obtained from reference TRBV11-1 and TRBJ2-3, is as follows: EAEVAQSPRYKITEKSQAVAFWCDPISGHATLYWYRQILGQGPELLVQFQDESVVDDSQLPKDRFSAERLKGVDSTLKIQPAELGDSAMYLCASSFGLATDTQYFGPGTRLTVL.

The table lists this clone with a few counts. The chain uses TRBV7-6 and TRBJ2-7; possible D gene TRBD2, 6 bases. Trimming pared 1 base from V and 2 bases from J, leaving 12 bases between. CDR1 SGHVS and CDR2 FNYEAQ come from the germline V gene. The CDR3 loop spans 15 amino acids. The CDR3 nucleotides are TGTGCCAGCAGCTTAGACCCGGGACTTACCTACGAGCAGTACTTC. Amino acids: CASSLDPGLTYEQYF.

This clone was detected only once. V usage is TRBV27 and J usage is TRBJ2-3, with 7 bases fitting TRBD2. Germline assignment: CDR1 MNHEY and CDR2 SMNVEV (reference sequence). V lost 4 bases, J lost 1 base, and 5 bases stayed unmatched. The CDR3 has 15 residues. The CDR3 reads CASSSLAWGTDTQYF. DNA of the CDR3: TGTGCCAGCAGTTCACTAGCGTGGGGCACAGATACGCAGTATTTT.

The rearrangement links TRBV5-1 to TRBJ2-7; 9 bases are a match to TRBD2. Per germline, CDR1 SGHRS and CDR2 YFSETQ. The junction had 6 bases not matched to a gene; V was cut back by 0 bases and J by 2 bases. This CDR3 is 16 amino acids long. The CDR3 nucleotides read TGCGCCAGCAGCTTGGACCCGACTAGCGGCCCCTACGAGCAGTACTTC. Encoded protein: CASSLDPTSGPYEQYF.

The chain couples TRBV7-9 to TRBJ1-2, with D possibly matching TRBD1 (5 bases). This CDR3 is built from 15 residues. The V gene's germline CDR1 is SEHNR and CDR2 FQNEAQ (reference sequence). V was cut by 3 bases and J by 8 bases, with 19 bases left in between. This CDR3 is CASSFSPVGPGGYTF. For the CDR3, the DNA is TGTGCCAGCAGCTTCTCCCCCGTGGGGCCAGGGGGCTACACCTTC.

V is TRBV27 and J is TRBJ2-7; 7 bases are a match to TRBD1. The CDR3 extends over 17 amino acids. The germline V gene encodes CDR1 MNHEY and CDR2 SMNVEV (reference sequence). V lost 0 bases, J lost 4 bases, and 12 bases stayed unmatched. This CDR3 is CASSLSAGGGYIYEQYF. CDR3 coding DNA: TGTGCCAGCAGTTTATCGGCAGGGGGTGGATATATATACGAGCAGTACTTC.

CDR3 residues: CASSLEASGKSPSNYGYTF. Written as DNA, the CDR3 is TGTGCCAGCAGCTTGGAAGCCTCGGGAAAGTCACCGAGCAACTATGGCTACACCTTC. V and J are TRBV5-5 and TRBJ1-2, with no clear D. There are 19 residues in the CDR3. The V gene lost 0 bases and the J gene lost 2 bases, with 23 bases spanning the gap. Germline-derived CDR1 and CDR2 are SGHKS and YYEKEE (reference sequence).

The V gene is TRBV5-6, the J gene TRBJ1-5; no clear D. Trimming took off 1 base at V and 0 bases at J, with 8 bases between the two ends. Germline CDR1 and CDR2: SGHDT and YYEEEE. The CDR3 length is 15 residues. As DNA, the CDR3 is TGTGCCAGCAGCTTGTGGGCAGCTAGCAATCAGCCCCAGCATTTT. Encoded protein: CASSLWAASNQPQHF. Full variable domain (rest looked up from reference TRBV5-6 and TRBJ1-5): DAGVTQSPTHLIKTRGQQVTLRCSPKSGHDTVSWYQQALGQGPQFIFQYYEEEERQRGNFPDRFSGHQFPNYSSELNVNALLLGDSALYLCASSLWAASNQPQHFGDGTRLSIL.

The J gene is TRBJ1-1, the V gene TRBV6-4; D is undetermined. The V and J ends lost 5 bases and 1 base respectively, with 14 bases between them. CDR3 length equals 15 residues. CDR1 and CDR2 (germline): MRHNA, SNTAGT. The CDR3 sequence: CASSRTLDGNTEAFF. In DNA, the CDR3 is TGTGCCAGCAGTCGGACTCTCGACGGGAACACTGAAGCTTTCTTT.

CDR3 coding DNA: TGTGCCAGCAGCTTAGGTGGGGGAGGGACTGAAGCTTTCTTT. Translated: CASSLGGGGTEAFF. V usage is TRBV7-8 and J usage is TRBJ1-1; weak D call: TRBD1 (5 bases). The CDR3 totals 14 residues. Trimming removed 1 base from V and 5 bases from J, with 11 bases in between. Germline values: CDR1 SGHVS, CDR2 FQNEAQ. Complete variable domain (other parts from reference TRBV7-8 and TRBJ1-1): GAGVSQSPRYKVAKRGQDVALRCDPISGHVSLFWYQQALGQGPEFLTYFQNEAQLDKSGLPSDRFFAERPEGSVSTLKIQRTQQEDSAVYLCASSLGGGGTEAFFGQGTRLTVV.

The V call is TRBV5-1, the J call TRBJ1-2, with a weak D call TRBD1 (5 bases). Per the germline V gene, CDR1 is SGHRS and CDR2 is YFSETQ. The CDR3 has 15 residues. The V end was cut by 6 bases, the J end by 3 bases, with 18 bases between. CDR3 sequence reads: CASNDLGTPDYGYTF. DNA for the CDR3: TGCGCCAGCAACGATCTAGGGACTCCCGACTATGGCTACACCTTC.

The V call is TRBV29-1, the J call TRBJ1-2; tentative D call: TRBD1 (5 bases). Trimming shortened V by 7 bases and J by 4 bases, and 10 bases separated the two germline ends. Germline lookup yields CDR1 SQVTM and CDR2 ANQGSEA. The CDR3 sequence is 11 residues long. The CDR3 is CSAEGAYGYTF. CDR3 DNA: TGCAGCGCGGAAGGGGCCTATGGCTACACCTTC.

The sample holds one count of this clone. The chain joins TRBV28 to TRBJ1-1, with D hard to call. The CDR3 has 15 amino acids. Germline CDR1 is MDHEN and CDR2 is SYDVKM. V was cut by 3 bases and J by 7 bases, with 18 bases left in between. CDR3 in amino acids: CASSLISAGEGEAFF. Here the CDR3 DNA reads TGTGCCAGCAGTTTGATTTCCGCGGGCGAGGGTGAAGCTTTCTTT.

Here the CDR3 DNA reads TGTGCCAGCAGCCCTTTTAACTACAATGAGCAGTTCTTC. The encoded protein is CASSPFNYNEQFF. The chain couples TRBV2 to TRBJ2-1; no reliable D call. The CDR3 consists of 13 residues. Germline V gene data show CDR1 as SNHLY and CDR2 as FYNNEI. The V gene lost 6 bases and the J gene lost 3 bases, with 9 bases spanning the gap.

This chain joins TRBV19 and TRBJ2-1, with 8 bases identical to TRBD2. The CDR3 spans 12 residues. Germline assignment: CDR1 LNHDA and CDR2 SQIVND (reference sequence). V gave up 5 bases and J gave up 9 bases; unmatched junction bases: 3. CDR3 region: CASSAGTSEQFF. In DNA form, the CDR3 reads TGTGCCAGTAGTGCCGGGACTAGTGAGCAGTTCTTC.

The rearrangement links TRBV29-1 to TRBJ2-3, with D possibly TRBD1 on 6 matching bases. CDR1 is SQVTM and CDR2 is ANQGSEA in the germline V gene. The CDR3 has 15 residues. V dropped 5 bases and J dropped 2 bases, with 17 bases sitting between them. The CDR3 loop is CSVSPDSPDTDTQYF. Written as DNA, the CDR3 is TGCAGCGTTTCTCCGGACAGCCCTGACACAGATACGCAGTATTTT.

This chain links TRBV19 with TRBJ2-1; 8 positions match TRBD2. Germline values: CDR1 LNHDA, CDR2 SQIVND (reference sequence). The CDR3 length is 13 residues. This CDR3 reads CATGTSSYNEQFF. The CDR3 nucleotides read TGTGCTACCGGGACTAGCTCCTACAATGAGCAGTTCTTC.

J is TRBJ2-4 and V is TRBV25-1; possibly TRBD2 for D (5 bases). The germline V gene encodes CDR1 MGHDK and CDR2 SYGVNS. With 6 bases removed from V and 7 bases from J, the gap between germline ends came to 10 bases. The CDR3 consists of 12 residues. The CDR3 nucleotides read TGTGCCAGCAGCGGGAACAGCAACATTCAGTACTTC. Protein: CASSGNSNIQYF.

This chain uses TRBV4-2 with TRBJ2-7, with 13 bases aligning to TRBD2. There are 15 residues in the CDR3. The germline CDR1 and CDR2 sequences are LGHNA and YNFKEQ. The V gene end was trimmed by 1 base and the J gene end by 7 bases; junction bases not matched to a gene: 4. The CDR3 DNA sequence: TGTGCCAGCAGCCAAGGGACTAGCGGGAGAGGTGAGCAGTACTTC. Translated, it gives CASSQGTSGRGEQYF.